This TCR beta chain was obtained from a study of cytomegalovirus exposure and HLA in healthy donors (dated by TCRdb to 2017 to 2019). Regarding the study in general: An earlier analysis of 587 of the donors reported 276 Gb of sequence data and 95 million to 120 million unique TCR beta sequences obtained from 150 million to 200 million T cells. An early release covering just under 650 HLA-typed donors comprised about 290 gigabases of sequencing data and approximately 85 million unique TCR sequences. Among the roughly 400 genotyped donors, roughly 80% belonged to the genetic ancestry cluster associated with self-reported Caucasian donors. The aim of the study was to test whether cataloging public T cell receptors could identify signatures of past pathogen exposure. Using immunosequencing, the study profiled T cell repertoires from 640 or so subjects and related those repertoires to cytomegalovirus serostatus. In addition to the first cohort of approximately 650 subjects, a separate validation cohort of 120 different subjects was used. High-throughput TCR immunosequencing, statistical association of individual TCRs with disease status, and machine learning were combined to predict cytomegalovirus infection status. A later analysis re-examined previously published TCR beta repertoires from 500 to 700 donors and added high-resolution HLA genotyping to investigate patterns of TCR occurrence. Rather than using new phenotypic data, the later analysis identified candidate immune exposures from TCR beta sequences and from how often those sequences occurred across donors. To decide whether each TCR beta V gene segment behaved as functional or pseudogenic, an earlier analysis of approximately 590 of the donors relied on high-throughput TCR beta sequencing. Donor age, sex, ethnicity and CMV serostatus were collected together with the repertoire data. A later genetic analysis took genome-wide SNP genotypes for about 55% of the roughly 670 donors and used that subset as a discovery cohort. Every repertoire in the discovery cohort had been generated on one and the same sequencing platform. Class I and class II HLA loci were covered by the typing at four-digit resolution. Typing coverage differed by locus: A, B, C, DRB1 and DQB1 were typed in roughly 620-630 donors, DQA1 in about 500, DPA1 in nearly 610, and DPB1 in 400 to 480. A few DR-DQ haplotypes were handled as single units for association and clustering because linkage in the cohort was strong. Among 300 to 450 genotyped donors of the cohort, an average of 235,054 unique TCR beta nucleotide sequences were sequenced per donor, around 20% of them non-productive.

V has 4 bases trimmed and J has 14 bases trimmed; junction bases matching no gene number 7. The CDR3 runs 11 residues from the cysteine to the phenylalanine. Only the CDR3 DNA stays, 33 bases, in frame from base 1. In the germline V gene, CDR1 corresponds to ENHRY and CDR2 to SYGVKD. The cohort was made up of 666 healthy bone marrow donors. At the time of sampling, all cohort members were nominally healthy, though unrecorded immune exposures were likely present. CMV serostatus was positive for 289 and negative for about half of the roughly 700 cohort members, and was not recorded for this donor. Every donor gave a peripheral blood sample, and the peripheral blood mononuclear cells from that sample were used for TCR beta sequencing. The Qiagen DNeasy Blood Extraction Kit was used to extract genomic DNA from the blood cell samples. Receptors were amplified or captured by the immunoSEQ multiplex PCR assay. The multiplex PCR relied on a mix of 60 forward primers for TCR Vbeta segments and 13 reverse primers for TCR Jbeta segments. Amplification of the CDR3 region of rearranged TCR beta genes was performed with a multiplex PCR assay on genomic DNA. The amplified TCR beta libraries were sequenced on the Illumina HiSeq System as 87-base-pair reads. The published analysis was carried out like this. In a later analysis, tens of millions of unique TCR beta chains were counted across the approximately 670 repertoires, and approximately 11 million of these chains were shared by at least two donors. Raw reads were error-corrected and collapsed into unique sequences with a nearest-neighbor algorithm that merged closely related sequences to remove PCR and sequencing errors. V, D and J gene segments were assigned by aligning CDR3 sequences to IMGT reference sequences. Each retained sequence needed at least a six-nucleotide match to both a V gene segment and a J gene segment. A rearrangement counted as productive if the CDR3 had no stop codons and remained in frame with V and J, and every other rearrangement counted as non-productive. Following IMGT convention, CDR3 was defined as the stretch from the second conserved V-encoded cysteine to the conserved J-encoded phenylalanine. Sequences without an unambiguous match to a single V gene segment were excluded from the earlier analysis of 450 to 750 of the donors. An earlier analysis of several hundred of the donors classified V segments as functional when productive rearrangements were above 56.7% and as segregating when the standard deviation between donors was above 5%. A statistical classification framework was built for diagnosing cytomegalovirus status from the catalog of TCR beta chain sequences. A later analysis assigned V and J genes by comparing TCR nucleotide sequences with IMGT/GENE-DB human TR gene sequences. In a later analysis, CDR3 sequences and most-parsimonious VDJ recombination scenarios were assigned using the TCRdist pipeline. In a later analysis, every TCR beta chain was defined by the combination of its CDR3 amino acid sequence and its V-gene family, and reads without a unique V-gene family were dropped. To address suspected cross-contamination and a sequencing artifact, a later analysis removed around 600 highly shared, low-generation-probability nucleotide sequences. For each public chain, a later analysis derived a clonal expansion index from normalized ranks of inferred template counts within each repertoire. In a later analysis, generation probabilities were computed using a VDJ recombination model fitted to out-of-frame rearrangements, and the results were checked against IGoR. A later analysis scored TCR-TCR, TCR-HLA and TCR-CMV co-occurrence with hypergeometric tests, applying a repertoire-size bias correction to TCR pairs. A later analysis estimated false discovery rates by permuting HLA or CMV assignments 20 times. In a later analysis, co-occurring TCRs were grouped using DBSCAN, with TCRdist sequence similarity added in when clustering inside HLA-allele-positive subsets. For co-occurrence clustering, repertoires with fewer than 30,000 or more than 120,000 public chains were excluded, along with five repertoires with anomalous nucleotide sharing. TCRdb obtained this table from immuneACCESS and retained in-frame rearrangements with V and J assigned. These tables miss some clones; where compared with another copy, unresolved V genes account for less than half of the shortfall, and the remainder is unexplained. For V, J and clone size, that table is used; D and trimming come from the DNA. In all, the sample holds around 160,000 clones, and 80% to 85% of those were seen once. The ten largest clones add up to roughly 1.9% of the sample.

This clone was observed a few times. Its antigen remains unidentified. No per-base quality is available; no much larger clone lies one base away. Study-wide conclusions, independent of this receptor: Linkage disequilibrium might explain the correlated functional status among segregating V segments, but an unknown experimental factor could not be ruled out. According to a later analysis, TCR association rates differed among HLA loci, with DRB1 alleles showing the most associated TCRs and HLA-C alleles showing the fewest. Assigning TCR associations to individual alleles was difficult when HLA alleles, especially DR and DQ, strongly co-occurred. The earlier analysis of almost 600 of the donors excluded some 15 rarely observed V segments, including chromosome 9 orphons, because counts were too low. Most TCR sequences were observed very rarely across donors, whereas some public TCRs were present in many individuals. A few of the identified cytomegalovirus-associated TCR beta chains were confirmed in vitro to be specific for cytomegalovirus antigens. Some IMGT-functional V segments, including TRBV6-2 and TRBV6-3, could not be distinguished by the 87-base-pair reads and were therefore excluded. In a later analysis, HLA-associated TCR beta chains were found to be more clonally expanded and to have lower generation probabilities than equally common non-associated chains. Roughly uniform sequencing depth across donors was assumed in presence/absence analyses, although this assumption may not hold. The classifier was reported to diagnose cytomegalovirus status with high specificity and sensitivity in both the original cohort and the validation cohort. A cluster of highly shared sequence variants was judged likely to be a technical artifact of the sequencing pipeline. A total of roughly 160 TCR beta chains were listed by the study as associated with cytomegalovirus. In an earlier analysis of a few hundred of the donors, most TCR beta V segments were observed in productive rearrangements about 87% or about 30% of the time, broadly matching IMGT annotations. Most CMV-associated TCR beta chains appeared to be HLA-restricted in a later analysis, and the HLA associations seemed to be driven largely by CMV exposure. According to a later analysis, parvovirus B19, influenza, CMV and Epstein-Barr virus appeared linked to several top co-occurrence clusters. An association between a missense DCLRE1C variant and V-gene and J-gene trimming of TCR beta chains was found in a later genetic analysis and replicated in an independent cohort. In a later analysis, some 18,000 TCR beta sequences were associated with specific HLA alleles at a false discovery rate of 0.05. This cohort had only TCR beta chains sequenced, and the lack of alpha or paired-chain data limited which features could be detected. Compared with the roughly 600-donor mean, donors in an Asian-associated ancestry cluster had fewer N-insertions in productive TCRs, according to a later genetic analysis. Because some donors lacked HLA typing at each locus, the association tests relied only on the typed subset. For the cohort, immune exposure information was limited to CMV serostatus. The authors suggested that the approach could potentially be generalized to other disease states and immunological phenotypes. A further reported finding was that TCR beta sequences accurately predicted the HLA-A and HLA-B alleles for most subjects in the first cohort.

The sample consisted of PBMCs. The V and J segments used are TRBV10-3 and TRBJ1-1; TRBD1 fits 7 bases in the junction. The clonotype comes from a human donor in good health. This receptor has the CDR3 CAISAGQSDFF. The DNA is TGTGCCATCAGTGCGGGACAGTCTGACTTCTTT.